A selection of T cell receptor beta chains follows, all from one sample in a study of cytotoxic CD8 clonotypes in ibrutinib-treated CLL. Some clones are missing from TCRdb's copy, which holds only in-frame ones; the method was immunoSEQ multiplex PCR. The table shows more than 85,000 clones, with 60% to 80% occurring only once. The source material was PBMCs, sampled after 12 months of ibrutinib treatment. Receptors were obtained from a human donor with chronic lymphocytic leukemia. CDR3s include the opening cysteine and the closing phenylalanine or tryptophan. D genes are given only for firm matches. The size of a clone is reported for some rows only, either as once, few or many, or as a class for expanded clones.

clone size,D gene,J gene,V gene,CDR3 DNA,CDR3 protein
.,.,TRBJ1-1,TRBV7-3,TGTGCCAGCGGCCAGGTGAACACTGAAGCTTTCTTT,CASGQVNTEAFF
.,TRBD1,TRBJ1-1,TRBV11-3,TGTGCCAGCAGCACCCGGACAGGGGACGATACTGAAGCTTTCTTT,CASSTRTGDDTEAFF
.,TRBD1,TRBJ1-5,TRBV2,TGTGCCAGCACGCGGGACAGAATGCGCCAGCCCCAGCATTTT,CASTRDRMRQPQHF
.,TRBD1,TRBJ1-6,TRBV7-9,TGTGCCAGCAGACTGGGACAGAATAATTCACCCCTCCACTTT,CASRLGQNNSPLHF
once,.,TRBJ2-4,TRBV6-1,TGTGCCAGCAGTGAACAATTTTCGGACAGACTAGCCAAAAACATTCAGTACTTC,CASSEQFSDRLAKNIQYF
.,.,TRBJ2-6,TRBV9,TGTGCCAGCAGCGCCCGCCATTACCCTGGGGCCAACGTCCTGACTTTC,CASSARHYPGANVLTF
.,TRBD1,TRBJ2-7,TRBV29-1,TGCAGCGCCCGAGGGGACAGGGAGGGAGAGCAGTACTTC,CSARGDREGEQYF
.,.,TRBJ1-5,TRBV11-1,TGTGCCAGCAGCTTAGGGTCAGGGCCTCGCAATCAGCCCCAGCATTTT,CASSLGSGPRNQPQHF
.,TRBD1,TRBJ1-4,TRBV27,TGTGCCAGCAGGGACAGGGGGCGTAATGAAAAACTGTTTTTT,CASRDRGRNEKLFF
.,.,TRBJ1-1,TRBV7-2,TGTGCCAGCAGCTTGACAGCCATGAACACTGAAGCTTTCTTT,CASSLTAMNTEAFF
.,TRBD2,TRBJ2-3,TRBV5-1,TGCGCCAGCAGTCGGACTAGCGGGGGATCTAGCACAGATACGCAGTATTTT,CASSRTSGGSSTDTQYF
few,.,TRBJ2-7,TRBV5-4,TGTGCCAGCAGCTTGGCGGCAGGAGAATCCTACGAGCAGTACTTC,CASSLAAGESYEQYF
.,.,TRBJ1-1,TRBV7-2,TGTGCCAGCAGTCCACAGGGCGGGAGCACTGAAGCTTTCTTT,CASSPQGGSTEAFF
.,TRBD2,TRBJ2-5,TRBV10-1,TGCGCCAGCAGTGGGGGGGGAGAGACCCAGTACTTC,CASSGGGETQYF
.,TRBD1,TRBJ1-5,TRBV6-1,TGTGCCAGCAGTCCGGGACAGTATCAGCCCCAGCATTTT,CASSPGQYQPQHF
.,TRBD1,TRBJ1-1,TRBV5-1,TGCGCCAGCAGCTCTGAGAGGGGGCGCACTGAAGCTTTCTTT,CASSSERGRTEAFF
.,.,TRBJ1-3,TRBV5-1,TGCGCCAGCGGCGAATCTTACGCCGGAAACACCATATATTTT,CASGESYAGNTIYF
.,.,TRBJ2-3,TRBV7-2,TGTGCCAGCAGCTTAGGCCCTGGGGCCGATACGCAGTATTTT,CASSLGPGADTQYF
few,TRBD1,TRBJ1-5,TRBV7-2,TGTGCCAGCAGCCGCACAGGGGATCAGCCCCAGCATTTT,CASSRTGDQPQHF
.,.,TRBJ2-1,TRBV29-1,TGCAGCGTTGACAGGGGTCAAGTCGATGAGCAGTTCTTC,CSVDRGQVDEQFF
.,TRBD1,TRBJ1-6,TRBV11-3,TGTGCCAGCAGTTCCGGACAGGGGATAGGTAATTCACCCCTCCACTTT,CASSSGQGIGNSPLHF
.,.,TRBJ2-7,TRBV5-5,TGTGCCAGCAGCTTGACGAACTACCCAGGGACGGAGCAGTACTTC,CASSLTNYPGTEQYF
.,.,TRBJ2-1,TRBV2,TGTGCCAGCAAAGATAGCTCCTACAATGAGCAGTTCTTC,CASKDSSYNEQFF
.,TRBD1,TRBJ2-3,TRBV7-6,TGTGCCAGCAGCCCGACAGGGGGCGCCGATACGCAGTATTTT,CASSPTGGADTQYF
.,TRBD1,TRBJ1-6,TRBV27,TGTGCCAGCAGTTACAGGGGGCCCCATAATTCACCCCTCCACTTT,CASSYRGPHNSPLHF
.,.,TRBJ2-5,TRBV7-9,TGTGCCAGCAGCCTAAACGGGACAACAAGGCAGACCCAGTACTTC,CASSLNGTTRQTQYF
.,.,TRBJ2-5,TRBV2,TGTGCCAGCAGTGAAAGGTTCAGGGAAACAGAGACCCAGTACTTC,CASSERFRETETQYF
.,TRBD1,TRBJ1-1,TRBV5-6,TGTGCCAGCAGCTTTAATCGACAGGGGAACACTGAAGCTTTCTTT,CASSFNRQGNTEAFF
.,.,TRBJ2-2,TRBV7-2,TGTGCCAGCAGCTTAGCAGGAGGGCTGGGCGGGGAGCTGTTTTTT,CASSLAGGLGGELFF
.,.,TRBJ2-2,TRBV7-2,TGTGCCAGCAGCTTAGCGCACGGTTCGAACACCGGGGAGCTGTTTTTT,CASSLAHGSNTGELFF
.,.,TRBJ1-6,TRBV6-4,TGTGCCAGCAGTGACCCCCAGGGGAAAAATTCACCCCTCCACTTT,CASSDPQGKNSPLHF
.,.,TRBJ2-1,TRBV5-1,TGCGCCAGCACTCAGGGTACTGGTCGTAATGAGCAGTTCTTC,CASTQGTGRNEQFF
.,TRBD2,TRBJ2-5,TRBV7-2,TGTGCCAGCAGCTTAATCGGGGGGGCGGAGACCCAGTACTTC,CASSLIGGAETQYF
once,TRBD1,TRBJ2-5,TRBV12-5,TGTGCTAGTGGTTCCGGGACAGGGGGAGAGACCCAGTACTTC,CASGSGTGGETQYF
.,.,TRBJ2-5,TRBV5-6,TGTGCCAGCAGCCTTACGGGGACCCAGTACTTC,CASSLTGTQYF
many,.,TRBJ2-7,TRBV6-6,TGTGCCAGCAGTTACGGCACCTACGAGCAGTACTTC,CASSYGTYEQYF
.,.,TRBJ2-7,TRBV13,TGTGCCAGCACCCGTAAGGATGCGAAGCAGTACTTC,CASTRKDAKQYF
.,.,TRBJ2-5,TRBV4-2,TGTGCCAGCAGCAAAGACAAACTAGAGACCCAGTACTTC,CASSKDKLETQYF
.,.,TRBJ2-7,TRBV5-1,TGCGCCAGCAGCTTGGACCTTTTCGGCGAGCAGTACTTC,CASSLDLFGEQYF